The T cell receptor (beta chain) under discussion was sequenced for a study of blood T cell dynamics during melanoma immunotherapy. The CDR3 length is 15 residues. The V end was cut by 6 bases, the J end by 1 base, with 15 bases between. Germline V gene sequence: CDR1 MNHEY, CDR2 SMNVEV (reference sequence). As to time point: week 3, after first cycle of checkpoint inhibitor. Blood was drawn before treatment and at week 3 after checkpoint blockade. Every bulk PBMC sample received the same 350 ng of DNA. Some clones are missing from TCRdb's copy, which holds only in-frame ones; the method was immunoSEQ multiplex PCR. Of roughly 8,900 clones detected, 70% to 90% appear once; the ten largest clones hold 6.3%.

Sequencing used blood, obtained from a patient treated with checkpoint blockade. This receptor was obtained from a human donor with melanoma. The chain couples TRBV27 to TRBJ1-1; D possibly corresponds to TRBD1 (6 bases). CDR3 region: CASRSPGGWNTEAFF. CDR3 nucleotide sequence: TGTGCCAGCAGGTCGCCGGGGGGCTGGAACACTGAAGCTTTCTTT.